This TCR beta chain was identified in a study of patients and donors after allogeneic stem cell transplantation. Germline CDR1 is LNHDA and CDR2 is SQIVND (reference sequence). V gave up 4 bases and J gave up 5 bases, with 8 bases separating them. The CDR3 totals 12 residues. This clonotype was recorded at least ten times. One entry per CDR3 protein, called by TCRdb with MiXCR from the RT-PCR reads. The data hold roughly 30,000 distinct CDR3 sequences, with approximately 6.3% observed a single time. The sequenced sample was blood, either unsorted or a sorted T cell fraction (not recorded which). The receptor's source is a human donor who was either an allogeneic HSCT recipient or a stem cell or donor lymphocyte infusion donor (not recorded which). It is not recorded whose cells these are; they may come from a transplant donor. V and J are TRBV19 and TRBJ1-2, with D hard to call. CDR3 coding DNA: TGTGCCAGTAGTAACGGACTATATGGCTACACCTTC. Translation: CASSNGLYGYTF.